These 25 T cell receptor beta chains originate from one sample sequenced in a study of T cell responses to AZD1222 COVID-19 vaccine. Some clones are missing from TCRdb's copy, which holds only in-frame ones; the method was immunoSEQ multiplex PCR. The repertoire includes under 100,000 clones, roughly 90% of them detected once, and around 4.9% sits in the top ten. This sample comprised peripheral blood, obtained on day 0 of AZD1222 vaccination. These receptors were taken from an adult in good health.

The chain has TRBV19 and TRBJ2-7; TRBD1 matches at 9 bases. This CDR3 region has 13 residues. Germline V lookup: CDR1 LNHDA, CDR2 SQIVND (reference sequence). V shed 6 bases and J 2 bases; nucleotides not matched to a gene: 2. DNA for the CDR3: TGTGCCAGTAGGAGACAGGGGGCCTACGAGCAGTACTTC. It encodes CASRRQGAYEQYF.

V usage is TRBV6-5 and J usage is TRBJ1-1; D not certain. The CDR3 runs 15 residues. Trimming took 6 bases from V and 2 from J, leaving 16 bases between them. The germline gives CDR1 MNHEY, CDR2 SVGAGI. DNA of the CDR3: TGTGCCAGCAGCCCCCCAACGGGCCGAAACACTGAAGCTTTCTTT. It yields the protein CASSPPTGRNTEAFF.

The chain links TRBV5-1 to TRBJ1-1; D is perhaps TRBD1 (5 bases). This CDR3 has 14 amino acids. Trimming left V 3 bases short and J 0 bases short, with 9 bases between. Looked up from germline, CDR1 is SGHRS and CDR2 is YFSETQ. The DNA of the CDR3 is TGCGCCAGCAGCTCCGGGACTCTGAACACTGAAGCTTTCTTT. It specifies CASSSGTLNTEAFF.

This chain uses TRBV5-8 with TRBJ1-4, with 10 bases identical to TRBD1. The junction had 4 bases not matched to a gene; V was cut back by 4 bases and J by 7 bases. CDR3 size: 14 residues. Germline CDR1 SGHTS, CDR2 YDEGEE. DNA for the CDR3: TGTGCCAGCAGCGTCCGGGACAGGGGTGAAAAACTGTTTTTT. Translating gives CASSVRDRGEKLFF.

The chain is built from TRBV6-4 and TRBJ2-2; TRBD1 aligns across 9 bases. V dropped 2 bases and J dropped 0; count of bases not matched to a gene: 1. CDR1 MRHNA and CDR2 SNTAGT come from the germline V gene. This CDR3 is 16 amino acids long. The CDR3 DNA sequence: TGTGCCAGCAGTGACACAGGGGGCGCGAACACCGGGGAGCTGTTTTTT. This encodes CASSDTGGANTGELFF.

The CDR3 bases are TGTGCCAGCAGCCAAGCTAGGGGGACAGGCCTCGAGACCCAGTACTTC. This translates into CASSQARGTGLETQYF. The chain uses TRBV3-1 (or the pseudogene TRBV3-2) and TRBJ2-5; 8 bases fit TRBD1. The germline V gene encodes CDR1 LGHDT and CDR2 YNNKEL (reference sequence). Unmatched junction bases numbered 9, after V lost 1 base and J lost 5 bases. The CDR3 loop spans 16 amino acids.

This sequence joins TRBV5-1 and TRBJ2-1; D unclear. The CDR3 loop spans 16 amino acids. Trimming cost V 4 bases and J 0 bases, with 14 bases left between them. Germline CDR1 and CDR2: SGHRS and YFSETQ. The CDR3 loop is CASSLQERSSYNEQFF. The CDR3, as DNA: TGCGCCAGCAGCCTCCAGGAGCGAAGCTCCTACAATGAGCAGTTCTTC. The complete variable domain, with remaining parts taken from reference TRBV5-1 and TRBJ2-1, reads KAGVTQTPRYLIKTRGQQVTLSCSPISGHRSVSWYQQTPGQGLQFLFEYFSETQRNKGNFPGRFSGRQFSNSRSEMNVSTLELGDSALYLCASSLQERSSYNEQFFGPGTRLTVL.

CDR3 nucleotides: TGTGCCAGCAGCTTAGCCTTACCCGGGAGTGAAAAACTGTTTTTT. Its translation: CASSLALPGSEKLFF. The V gene is TRBV7-9, the J gene TRBJ1-4; no reliable D call. The germline V and J ends were trimmed by 0 bases and 7 bases, with 12 bases remaining between them. The length of the CDR3 is 15 residues. Germline V gene lookup returns CDR1 SEHNR and CDR2 FQNEAQ (reference sequence).

The chain links TRBV2 to TRBJ2-3, with TRBD1 identical over 8 bases. The CDR3 is 13 residues long. Germline V gives CDR1 SNHLY, CDR2 FYNNEI. J was trimmed by 4 bases and V by 6 bases; bases with no gene match: 3. CDR3 amino acids: CASRGQESDTQYF. The CDR3 bases are TGTGCCAGCAGGGGACAGGAGTCAGATACGCAGTATTTT. Looking up the rest from reference TRBV2 and TRBJ2-3 gives the full variable domain: EPEVTQTPSHQVTQMGQEVILRCVPISNHLYFYWYRQILGQKVEFLVSFYNNEISEKSEIFDDQFSVERPDGSNFTLKIRSTKLEDSAMYFCASRGQESDTQYFGPGTRLTVL.

This chain links TRBV19 with TRBJ2-2; D gene unclear. The germline CDR1 and CDR2 sequences are LNHDA and SQIVND (reference sequence). CDR3 length: 13 residues. V lost 3 bases to trimming and J lost 6 bases, with 8 bases between them. The CDR3 nucleotides read TGTGCCAGTAGTATCCAACGATCCGGGGAGCTGTTTTTT. Its protein is CASSIQRSGELFF.

J is TRBJ1-1 and V is TRBV19; 9 bases are a match to TRBD1. The CDR3 is 16 residues long. After removal of 6 bases from V and 0 bases from J, the junction contained 8 bases not matched to a gene. Germline lookup yields CDR1 LNHDA and CDR2 SQIVND (reference sequence). CDR3 nucleotide sequence: TGTGCCAGTAGCCACACAGGGGGCGGGGTGAACACTGAAGCTTTCTTT. As protein: CASSHTGGGVNTEAFF.

This sequence joins TRBV10-2 and TRBJ2-7; D may be TRBD2 (6 bases). Trimming took off 6 bases at V and 0 bases at J, with 18 bases between the two ends. CDR3 length: 16 residues. The germline V gene encodes CDR1 WSHSY and CDR2 SAAADI. CDR3 loop: CASREGLRKVSYEQYF. The CDR3 nucleotides read TGCGCCAGCAGGGAGGGACTTCGGAAGGTCTCCTACGAGCAGTACTTC.

The rearrangement links TRBV5-5 to TRBJ2-2, with D perhaps matching TRBD1 (6 bases). Deletions cut 2 bases from V and 2 bases from J, with 13 bases between. Germline CDR1 and CDR2: SGHKS and YYEKEE (reference sequence). The CDR3 consists of 16 residues. The CDR3: CASSFPRTVNTGELFF. The CDR3 DNA reads as TGTGCCAGCAGCTTCCCAAGGACAGTAAACACCGGGGAGCTGTTTTTT. Variable domain in full (rest from reference TRBV5-5 and TRBJ2-2): DAGVTQSPTHLIKTRGQQVTLRCSPISGHKSVSWYQQVLGQGPQFIFQYYEKEERGRGNFPDRFSARQFPNYSSELNVNALLLGDSALYLCASSFPRTVNTGELFFGEGSRLTVL.

This clone has a handful of counts. The rearrangement links TRBV19 to TRBJ1-4; the D is unclear. Trimming took 3 bases from V and 4 from J, leaving 9 bases between them. CDR3 size: 14 residues. Germline V gives CDR1 LNHDA, CDR2 SQIVND (reference sequence). The CDR3 here is CASSIMADNEKLFF. As DNA, the CDR3 is TGTGCCAGTAGTATTATGGCGGATAATGAAAAACTGTTTTTT.

This clone was counted only a few times. The chain carries TRBV6-2 or TRBV6-3 and TRBJ2-1; 9 bases match TRBD1. The CDR3 is made up of 15 amino acids. V gave up 2 bases and J gave up 4 bases; unmatched junction bases: 3. The germline gives CDR1 MNHEY, CDR2 SVGEGT. The CDR3 loop reads CASSYEGTGYNEQFF. CDR3 DNA: TGTGCCAGCAGTTACGAGGGGACAGGGTACAATGAGCAGTTCTTC.

The rearrangement uses TRBV25-1 and TRBJ1-2; TRBD1 is a possible D gene (5 bases). Trimming shortened V by 7 bases and J by 7 bases, and 16 bases separated the two germline ends. The germline V gene has CDR1 MGHDK and CDR2 SYGVNS. CDR3 length: 13 residues. CDR3 amino acids: CASTPRDRGGYTF. In DNA form, the CDR3 reads TGTGCCAGCACTCCCCGGGACCGGGGTGGCTACACCTTC.

This chain uses TRBV3-1 (or the pseudogene TRBV3-2) with TRBJ1-1; D is perhaps TRBD1 (5 bases). The CDR3 is 14 amino acids. Germline V CDR1 and CDR2: LGHDT, YNNKEL (reference sequence). V lost 4 bases to trimming and J lost 0 bases, with 9 bases between them. CDR3 sequence: CASSLGLMNTEAFF. CDR3 coding DNA: TGTGCCAGCAGCCTGGGACTGATGAACACTGAAGCTTTCTTT.

This chain uses TRBV14 with TRBJ1-5; 9 nucleotides agree with TRBD1. Germline V gene lookup returns CDR1 SGHDN and CDR2 FVKESK. V lost 1 base and J lost 4; bases outside the gene matches: 14. The CDR3 runs to 19 residues. The CDR3 is CASSQGYRGLPMSNQPQHF. The CDR3 nucleotides read TGTGCCAGCAGCCAAGGGTACAGGGGGCTACCGATGAGTAATCAGCCCCAGCATTTT.

The CDR3, as DNA: TGTGCCAGCAGCTTAGCCAGACCTGGAAACACCATATATTTT. Its translation: CASSLARPGNTIYF. The chain carries TRBV7-9 and TRBJ1-3, with D hard to call. Trimming removed 0 bases at V and 2 bases at J, with 5 bases between. This CDR3 is 14 amino acids long. Germline V gene lookup returns CDR1 SEHNR and CDR2 FQNEAQ (reference sequence).

The chain carries TRBV27 and TRBJ1-2; maybe TRBD1 (5 bases). Trimming stripped 6 bases from V and 6 bases from J, with 20 bases between. CDR1 MNHEY and CDR2 SMNVEV come from the germline V gene (reference sequence). The length of the CDR3 is 15 residues. As DNA, the CDR3 is TGTGCCAGCAGATCCCGGGAGGGGAAAAGGGATGGCTACACCTTC. As protein: CASRSREGKRDGYTF.

CDR3 protein: CASSFLDTIYF. The DNA of the CDR3 is TGTGCCAGCAGCTTTTTAGACACCATATATTTT. The rearrangement joins TRBV5-4 to TRBJ1-3; D call uncertain. V shed 2 bases and J shed 8 bases, with 5 bases lying between them. The CDR3 runs 11 residues. Germline V gene data show CDR1 as SGHNT and CDR2 as YYREEE (reference sequence).

The sample holds one count of this clone. The chain recombines TRBV3-1 (or the pseudogene TRBV3-2) with TRBJ1-5, with 12 bases matching TRBD1. Germline CDR1 is LGHDT and CDR2 is YNNKEL (reference sequence). J was trimmed by 7 bases and V by 4 bases; bases with no gene match: 11. The CDR3 length is 17 residues. CDR3 amino acids: CASSRGQGALPGQPQHF. CDR3 nucleotides: TGTGCCAGCAGCCGGGGACAGGGGGCCTTACCGGGGCAGCCCCAGCATTTT.

In its sample, this clone was seen once. This chain joins TRBV12-3 or TRBV12-4 and TRBJ2-1; possible D gene TRBD2, 6 bases. Trimming pared 6 bases from V and 7 bases from J, leaving 10 bases between. The CDR3 runs to 12 residues. The CDR3 loop is CASSWGRNEQFF. CDR3 DNA: TGTGCCAGCAGCTGGGGGAGGAATGAGCAGTTCTTC.

The rearrangement joins TRBV4-1 to TRBJ2-2, with no clear D. Trimming cost V 1 base and J 0 bases, with 6 bases left between them. This CDR3 has 15 amino acids. In germline, CDR1 is MGHRA, CDR2 YSYEKL. The CDR3 sequence: CASSQVPTNTGELFF. The CDR3 nucleotides read TGCGCCAGCAGCCAAGTCCCTACGAACACCGGGGAGCTGTTTTTT.

This clone was detected only a few times. This chain links TRBV28 with TRBJ2-3, with 9 bases identical to TRBD2. The CDR3 is made up of 18 amino acids. CDR1 MDHEN and CDR2 SYDVKM come from the germline V gene. V shed 1 base and J 1 base; nucleotides not matched to a gene: 9. The CDR3 protein is CASSLFPSGVWGTDTQYF. CDR3 nucleotide sequence: TGTGCCAGCAGTTTATTCCCTAGCGGGGTTTGGGGCACAGATACGCAGTATTTT. The variable domain in full, completed from reference TRBV28 and TRBJ2-3, reads DVKVTQSSRYLVKRTGEKVFLECVQDMDHENMFWYRQDPGLGLRLIYFSYDVKMKEKGDIPEGYSVSREKKERFSLILESASTNQTSMYLCASSLFPSGVWGTDTQYFGPGTRLTVL.